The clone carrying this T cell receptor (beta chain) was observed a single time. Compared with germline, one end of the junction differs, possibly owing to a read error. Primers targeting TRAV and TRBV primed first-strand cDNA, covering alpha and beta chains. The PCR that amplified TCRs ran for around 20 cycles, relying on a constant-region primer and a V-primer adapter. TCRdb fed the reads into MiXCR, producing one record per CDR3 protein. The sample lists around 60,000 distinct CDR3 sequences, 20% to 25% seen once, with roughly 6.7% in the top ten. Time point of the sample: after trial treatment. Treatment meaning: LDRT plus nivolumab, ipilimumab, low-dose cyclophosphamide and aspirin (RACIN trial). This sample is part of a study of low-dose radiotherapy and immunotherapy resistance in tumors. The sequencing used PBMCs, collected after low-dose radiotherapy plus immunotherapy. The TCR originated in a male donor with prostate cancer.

The CDR3 nucleotides read TGTGCCAGCAGTTTATTTCGGGGGACTGCCTTGAGGGAGCAGTTCTTC. Amino acid sequence: CASSLFRGTALREQFF. The rearrangement uses TRBV24-1 and TRBJ2-1; TRBD2 is a possible D gene (6 bases). The CDR3 has 16 residues. The V gene's germline CDR1 is KGHDR and CDR2 SFDVKD.